This TCR beta chain was retrieved from a study of shared clonotypes between healthy human individuals. Study results and limitations: Few donors limited the genetic and exposure-history diversity represented.

As for this clone: Its matching antigen is unknown.

Naive CD8 cells lacked CD45RO, underwent positive selection for CCR7 and left out terminally differentiated effector memory CD45RA+ cells. Execution of the assay was at deep level. Only in-frame clones appear in the TCRdb table, and some are missing; sequencing was by immunoSEQ multiplex PCR. The sample yields about 2.1 million clones, roughly 91% seen once. The material sequenced was naive CD8+ T cells from PBMCs. This clonotype originated in a young man in good health. Some clones in this sample may be carry-over from other donors' samples.

For the CDR3, the DNA is TGTGCCAGCAGCCTCTTAAGACGCGACGAAAAACTGTTTTTT. Protein: CASSLLRRDEKLFF. The V gene is TRBV7-9, the J gene TRBJ1-4; no reliable D call. The V and J ends lost 5 bases and 8 bases respectively, with 15 bases between them. Germline CDR1 is SEHNR and CDR2 is FQNEAQ (reference sequence). This CDR3 has 14 amino acids.